The 20 T cell receptor beta chains below all came from one sample that was sequenced in a study of beta chain features in type 1 diabetes. Since all of the isolated RNA was reverse transcribed, expressed TCRB transcripts were what got sequenced. Sequenced by immunoSEQ multiplex PCR; TCRdb stores in-frame clones only, minus some. The sample yields around 100,000 clones, around 30% seen once. The antigens for these receptors are not known. Findings and limits, study-wide: Patients with Type 1 diabetes showed moderately but significantly shorter TCRB CDR3s in all four CD4+ subsets.

Sequenced input: central memory CD4+ T cells from blood. The receptors shown here come from a woman younger than 30 with type 1 diabetes.

This chain links TRBV28 with TRBJ1-2; TRBD1 matches 7 bases. The CDR3 has 14 amino acids. Germline values: CDR1 MDHEN, CDR2 SYDVKM. J gave up 4 bases and V 8 bases, and 10 bases lay outside the gene matches. The CDR3 is CASGSPDRFYGYTF. Written as DNA, the CDR3 is TGTGCCAGCGGGTCCCCGGACAGGTTCTATGGCTACACCTTC.

CDR3 protein: CASSPRTSGSRQQYV. The CDR3 nucleotides are TGTGCCAGCAGTCCCCGGACTAGCGGGAGTAGACAGCAGTACGTC. The chain joins TRBV6-5 to TRBJ2-7; 13 bases agree with TRBD2. The germline V gene encodes CDR1 MNHEY and CDR2 SVGAGI. Trimming cost V 5 bases and J 8 bases; bases outside gene matches: 9. The CDR3 consists of 15 residues.

This chain uses TRBV19 with TRBJ2-5; TRBD1 matches 9 bases. CDR3 length equals 17 residues. The trim removed 5 bases at V and 1 base at J, leaving 11 bases unmatched. Germline-derived CDR1 and CDR2 are LNHDA and SQIVND (reference sequence). CDR3 in DNA: TGTGCCAGTAGTGCAAGAAAGCCACAGGGGGCCCAAGAGACCCAGTACTTC. Translating it yields CASSARKPQGAQETQYF.

The table lists this clone with a few counts. This chain joins TRBV10-3 and TRBJ2-3; TRBD2 agrees at 10 bases. Germline assignment: CDR1 ENHRY and CDR2 SYGVKD. The CDR3 has 16 amino acids. J was trimmed by 0 bases and V by 8 bases; bases with no gene match: 8. For the CDR3, the DNA is TGTGCCATCTCGGGAGCGGGAGGGCAGAGCACAGATACGCAGTATTTT. Translated: CAISGAGGQSTDTQYF.

The J gene is TRBJ1-3, the V gene TRBV30; D call uncertain. V lost 7 bases and J 0 bases, leaving 10 bases between the germline ends. The germline CDR1 and CDR2 sequences are GTSNPN and SVGIG (reference sequence). The CDR3 runs to 13 residues. The CDR3 coding sequence is TGTGCCTCGTCTACAGTCTCTGGAAACACCATATATTTT. Translated, it gives CASSTVSGNTIYF.

In the case of this clone: Mismatch with germline at one junction end may stem from a read error. The chain employs TRBV5-1 and TRBJ1-1; 7 bases fit TRBD1. CDR1 SGHRS and CDR2 YFSETQ come from the germline V gene. The CDR3 extends over 16 amino acids. The CDR3 is CASSLGQLTQNTEAFF. CDR3 sequence (DNA): TGCGCCAGCAGTTTGGGACAGCTCACCCAGAACACTGAAGCTTTCTTT.

This clone showed up just a few times. This sequence joins TRBV7-2 and TRBJ2-1; D is perhaps TRBD2 (5 bases). Germline CDR1 SGHTA, CDR2 FQGNSA. The CDR3 has 13 residues. With 5 bases removed from V and 7 bases from J, the gap between germline ends came to 12 bases. CDR3 amino acids: CASSRRRGNEQFF. DNA for the CDR3: TGTGCCAGCAGCCGTCGGAGAGGGAATGAGCAGTTCTTC.

The chain is built from TRBV10-3 and TRBJ1-2; TRBD1 matches 8 bases. This CDR3 spans 14 amino acids. The germline V gene encodes CDR1 ENHRY and CDR2 SYGVKD. Trimming removed 6 bases from V and 2 bases from J; junction bases left unmatched: 5. In DNA, the CDR3 is TGTGCCATCAGCCCCGGGACAGGAAACTATGGCTACACCTTC. Translation gives CAISPGTGNYGYTF.

This clone was observed a handful of times. This chain links TRBV7-8 with TRBJ1-1; D remains ambiguous. Germline assignment: CDR1 SGHVS and CDR2 FQNEAQ. This CDR3 has 15 amino acids. V was clipped by 4 bases and J by 7 bases, with 19 bases between them. The CDR3 region has the DNA TGTGCCAGCAGCTCCCTCCGGCGCGGCTTCGATGAAGCTTTCTTT. Encoded protein: CASSSLRRGFDEAFF.

The chain uses TRBV4-3 and TRBJ2-2; 8 nucleotides align to TRBD2. With V trimmed by 2 bases and J by 6 bases, 14 bases remained unmatched. Germline-derived CDR1 and CDR2 are LGHNA and YSLEER. This CDR3 spans 18 amino acids. In DNA, the CDR3 is TGCGCCAGCAGCCAATACCTAGCCGGGACTAGTGACGCCGGGGAGCTGTTTTTT. It codes for CASSQYLAGTSDAGELFF.

The V call is TRBV19, the J call TRBJ1-1; a possible D gene is TRBD1 (5 bases). From germline, CDR1 is LNHDA and CDR2 SQIVND (reference sequence). V was clipped by 5 bases and J by 3 bases, with 16 bases between them. This CDR3 has 15 amino acids. The CDR3, as DNA: TGTGCCAGTAGTCCCCTTGACAGTTCCTACACTGAAGCTTTCTTT. It is translated as CASSPLDSSYTEAFF.

This sequence joins TRBV5-1 and TRBJ1-5; D might be TRBD1 (6 bases). The CDR3 is 13 amino acids. CDR1 is SGHRS, CDR2 YFSETQ, per germline. V was trimmed by 3 bases and J by 6 bases, leaving 10 bases between them. The CDR3 DNA follows: TGCGCCAGCAGCTCCCAACAGGGTCAGCCCCAGCATTTT. It encodes CASSSQQGQPQHF.

The chain combines TRBV10-3 with TRBJ1-1; tentatively, D is TRBD1 (6 bases). CDR1 and CDR2 from the germline V gene are ENHRY and SYGVKD. The CDR3 extends over 13 amino acids. The V end lost 6 bases, the J end lost 1 base, and 9 bases lay between the germline ends. CDR3 bases: TGTGCCATCAGGACAGGCGAGAACACTGAAGCTTTCTTT. Its translation is CAIRTGENTEAFF.

The chain uses TRBV6-1 and TRBJ1-2; a possible D gene is TRBD1 (6 bases). Trimming pared 5 bases from V and 0 bases from J, leaving 7 bases between. The CDR3 totals 13 residues. The germline V gene has CDR1 MNHNS and CDR2 SASEGT. CDR3: CASSWTANYGYTF. CDR3 DNA sequence: TGTGCCAGCAGTTGGACAGCTAACTATGGCTACACCTTC.

V gene TRBV30 combines with J gene TRBJ2-2; possibly TRBD1 for D (5 bases). The CDR3 has 13 residues. Germline values: CDR1 GTSNPN, CDR2 SVGIG (reference sequence). V was trimmed by 3 bases and J by 3 bases, leaving 8 bases between them. CDR3 sequence reads: CAWSQGHTGELFF. The CDR3 DNA reads as TGTGCCTGGAGCCAGGGCCACACCGGGGAGCTGTTTTTT.

The sample holds a few counts of this clone. This chain connects TRBV27 to TRBJ1-4, with 8 bases that match TRBD1. With 4 bases clipped from V and 8 bases from J, the junction kept 9 bases outside the gene matches. CDR1 is MNHEY, CDR2 SMNVEV, per germline (reference sequence). This CDR3 comprises 15 residues. The CDR3: CASSYSGGIIEKLFF. CDR3 sequence (DNA): TGTGCCAGCAGTTATTCAGGGGGCATTATCGAAAAACTGTTTTTT.

J is TRBJ2-7 and V is TRBV30; 7 nucleotides match TRBD1. The CDR3 has 15 residues. Losses at the gene ends were 1 base for V and 6 bases for J; bases not matched to a gene: 12. The germline V gene has CDR1 GTSNPN and CDR2 SVGIG (reference sequence). The CDR3 coding sequence is TGTGCCTGGAGTGGCAAGGGGGCGCATCAGGGCGAGCAGTACTTC. Encoded protein: CAWSGKGAHQGEQYF. Filled out from reference TRBV30 and TRBJ2-7, the complete variable domain reads SQTIHQWPATLVQPVGSPLSLECTVEGTSNPNLYWYRQAAGRGLQLLFYSVGIGQISSEVPQNLSASRPQDRQFILSSKKLLLSDSGFYLCAWSGKGAHQGEQYFGPGTRLTVT.

This clone was observed at least ten times. J is TRBJ2-1 and V is TRBV20-1; D gene unclear. The V gene lost 6 bases and the J gene lost 6 bases, with 9 bases spanning the gap. CDR1 is DFQATT and CDR2 is SNEGSKA in the germline V gene (reference sequence). The CDR3 is 11 residues long. The CDR3 DNA sequence: TGCAGTGCCACCTCTAGCAATGAGCAGTTCTTC. Translated: CSATSSNEQFF.

In this sample, this clone turned up a few times. This chain connects TRBV29-1 to TRBJ2-3, with D possibly matching TRBD2 (5 bases). The V gene's germline CDR1 is SQVTM and CDR2 ANQGSEA. This CDR3 is 14 amino acids long. V dropped 7 bases and J dropped 6 bases, with 20 bases sitting between them. The CDR3 sequence is CSGYRASGGDTQYF. DNA of the CDR3: TGCAGCGGCTACCGGGCCAGCGGTGGGGATACGCAGTATTTT.

This clone came up a few times. This chain joins TRBV10-3 and TRBJ2-1, with 9 bases lining up with TRBD2. This CDR3 comprises 20 residues. J was trimmed by 7 bases and V by 6 bases; bases with no gene match: 25. Germline V lookup: CDR1 ENHRY, CDR2 SYGVKD. CDR3 sequence: CAIREEPSRGVSGRLNEQFF. The CDR3 region has the DNA TGTGCCATCAGGGAGGAGCCCTCTAGGGGAGTAAGCGGGAGGTTGAATGAGCAGTTCTTC.